The 8 T cell receptor beta chains reported below all come from one sample, sequenced in a study of blood T cell repertoires in COVID-19 (dated by TCRdb to about 2020). The method was the immunoSEQ multiplex PCR assay. This immuneACCESS table, as held by TCRdb, lists in-frame sequences with V and J called but not all clones. Of the missing ones, under half trace to an unresolved V gene in checked studies; the others have no known cause. In all, the sample holds approximately 470,000 clones, and 87% of those were seen once. Clones ranked in the top ten supply 0.7% of the sample. Sequenced material: PBMCs or T cells enriched from blood (not recorded which). The receptors derive from a woman between 18 and 29 years old who had recovered from COVID-19.

The chain joins TRBV4-1 to TRBJ2-3, with TRBD1 identical over 9 bases. CDR3 size: 17 residues. V dropped 0 bases and J dropped 5; count of bases not matched to a gene: 9. Germline values: CDR1 MGHRA, CDR2 YSYEKL. The CDR3 loop is CASSQDKGTGNGDTQYF. The CDR3 DNA is TGCGCCAGCAGCCAAGATAAAGGGACAGGGAATGGAGATACGCAGTATTTT.

The genes are TRBV30 and TRBJ2-5, with D unresolved. This CDR3 region has 14 residues. The V end lost 1 base, the J end lost 0 bases, and 9 bases lay between the germline ends. Per germline, CDR1 GTSNPN and CDR2 SVGIG (reference sequence). The chain's CDR3 is CAWSEGVYQETQYF. Written as DNA, the CDR3 is TGTGCCTGGAGTGAAGGAGTGTACCAAGAGACCCAGTACTTC.

The CDR3 protein is CAIRGATANYGYTF. The CDR3 DNA reads as TGTGCCATCAGGGGGGCAACCGCTAACTATGGCTACACCTTC. The chain has TRBV10-3 and TRBJ1-2; tentatively, D is TRBD1 (6 bases). V was cut by 6 bases and J by 0 bases, with 11 bases left in between. The CDR3 consists of 14 residues. The germline V gene has CDR1 ENHRY and CDR2 SYGVKD.

This sequence joins TRBV3-1 (or the pseudogene TRBV3-2) and TRBJ2-2; D is perhaps TRBD1 (5 bases). Germline CDR1 is LGHDT and CDR2 is YNNKEL (reference sequence). The CDR3 extends over 17 amino acids. The V end was cut by 3 bases, the J end by 1 base, with 15 bases between. The CDR3 nucleotides are TGTGCCAGCAGCCACCCGCGACAGCTCTGGAACACCGGGGAGCTGTTTTTT. Translation gives CASSHPRQLWNTGELFF.

The chain employs TRBV28 and TRBJ2-3; 8 positions agree with TRBD2. The V segment lost 5 bases and the J segment 4 bases; nucleotides outside the gene matches: 8. The germline CDR1 and CDR2 sequences are MDHEN and SYDVKM. This CDR3 comprises 15 residues. CDR3 sequence reads: CASSPPGGVPDTQYF. CDR3 DNA: TGTGCCAGCAGTCCCCCCGGGGGGGTACCAGATACGCAGTATTTT. Combining the CDR3 with reference TRBV28 and TRBJ2-3 gives the whole variable domain DVKVTQSSRYLVKRTGEKVFLECVQDMDHENMFWYRQDPGLGLRLIYFSYDVKMKEKGDIPEGYSVSREKKERFSLILESASTNQTSMYLCASSPPGGVPDTQYFGPGTRLTVL.

The chain employs TRBV7-2 and TRBJ1-2, with D possibly TRBD1 on 6 matching bases. Germline V gene data show CDR1 as SGHTA and CDR2 as FQGNSA. Trimming took off 1 base at V and 4 bases at J, with 16 bases between the two ends. The CDR3 consists of 16 residues. The CDR3: CASSLDRVTFGYGYTF. CDR3 nucleotide sequence: TGTGCCAGCAGCTTAGACAGGGTGACTTTCGGCTATGGCTACACCTTC.

The J gene is TRBJ1-5, the V gene TRBV10-3; D gene ambiguous. The germline V and J ends were trimmed by 10 bases and 5 bases, with 15 bases remaining between them. Germline CDR1 and CDR2: ENHRY and SYGVKD. This CDR3 is built from 13 residues. DNA of the CDR3: TGTGCCAGCTCCGGAGGTGCCGATCAGCCCCAGCATTTT. Translation gives CASSGGADQPQHF.

The chain has TRBV3-1 (or the pseudogene TRBV3-2) and TRBJ2-5; TRBD2 is a possible D gene (5 bases). This CDR3 is 13 amino acids long. Trimming removed 5 bases from V and 5 bases from J, with 12 bases in between. Germline CDR1 LGHDT, CDR2 YNNKEL (reference sequence). The CDR3 reads CASSSFSEETQYF. The CDR3, as DNA: TGTGCCAGCAGCTCTTTTAGCGAGGAGACCCAGTACTTC.